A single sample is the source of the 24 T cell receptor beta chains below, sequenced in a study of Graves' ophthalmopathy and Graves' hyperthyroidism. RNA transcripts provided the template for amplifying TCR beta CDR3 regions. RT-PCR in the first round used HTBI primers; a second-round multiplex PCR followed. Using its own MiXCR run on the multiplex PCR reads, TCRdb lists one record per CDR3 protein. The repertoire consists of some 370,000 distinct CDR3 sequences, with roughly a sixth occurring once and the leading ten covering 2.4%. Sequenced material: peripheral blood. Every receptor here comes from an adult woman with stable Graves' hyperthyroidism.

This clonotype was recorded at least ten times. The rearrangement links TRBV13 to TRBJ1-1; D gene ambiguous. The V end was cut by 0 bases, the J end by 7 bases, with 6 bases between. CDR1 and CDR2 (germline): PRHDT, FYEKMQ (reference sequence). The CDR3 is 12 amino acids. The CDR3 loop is CASSLGGHEAFF. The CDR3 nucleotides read TGTGCCAGCAGCTTAGGGGGTCATGAAGCTTTCTTT.

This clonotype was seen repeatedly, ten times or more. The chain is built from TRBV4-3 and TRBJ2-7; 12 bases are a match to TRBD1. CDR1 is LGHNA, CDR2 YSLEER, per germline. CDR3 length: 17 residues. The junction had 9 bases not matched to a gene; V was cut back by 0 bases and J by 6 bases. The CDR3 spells CASSQDFLGTGGGEQYF. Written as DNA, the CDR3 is TGCGCCAGCAGCCAAGATTTTCTGGGGACAGGGGGCGGCGAGCAGTACTTC.

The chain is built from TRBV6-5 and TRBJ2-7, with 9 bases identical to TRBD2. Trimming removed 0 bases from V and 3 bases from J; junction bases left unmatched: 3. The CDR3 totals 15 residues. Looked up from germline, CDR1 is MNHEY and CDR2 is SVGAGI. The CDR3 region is CASSYSSGRYYEQYF. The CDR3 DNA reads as TGTGCCAGCAGTTACTCGAGCGGGAGGTACTACGAGCAGTACTTC.

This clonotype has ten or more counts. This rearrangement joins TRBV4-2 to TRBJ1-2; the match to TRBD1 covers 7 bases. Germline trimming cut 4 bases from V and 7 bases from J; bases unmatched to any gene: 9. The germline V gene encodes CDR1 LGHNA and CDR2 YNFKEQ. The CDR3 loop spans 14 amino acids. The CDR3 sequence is CASSPGQRAGGYTF. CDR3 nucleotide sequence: TGTGCCAGCAGCCCGGGACAGCGTGCTGGTGGCTACACCTTC.

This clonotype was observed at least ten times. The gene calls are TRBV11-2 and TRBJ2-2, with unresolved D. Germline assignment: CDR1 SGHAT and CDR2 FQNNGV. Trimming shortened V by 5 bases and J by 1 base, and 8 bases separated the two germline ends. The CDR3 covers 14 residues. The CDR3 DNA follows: TGTGCCAGCAGCCCGAGTGAGAACACCGGGGAGCTGTTTTTT. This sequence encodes CASSPSENTGELFF.

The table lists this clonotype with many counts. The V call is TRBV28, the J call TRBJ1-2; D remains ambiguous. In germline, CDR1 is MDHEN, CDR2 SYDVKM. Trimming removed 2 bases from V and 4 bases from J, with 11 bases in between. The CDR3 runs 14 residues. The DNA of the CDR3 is TGTGCCAGCAGTTTAGGGGTTGTGGGCTATGGCTACACCTTC. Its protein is CASSLGVVGYGYTF.

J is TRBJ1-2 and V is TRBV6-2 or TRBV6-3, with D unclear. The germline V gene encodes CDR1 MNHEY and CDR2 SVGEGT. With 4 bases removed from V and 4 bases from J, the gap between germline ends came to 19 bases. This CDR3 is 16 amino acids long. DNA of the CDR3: TGTGCCAGCAGTTCGGTCCAATCAATGAGGCCCTATGGCTACACCTTC. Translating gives CASSSVQSMRPYGYTF.

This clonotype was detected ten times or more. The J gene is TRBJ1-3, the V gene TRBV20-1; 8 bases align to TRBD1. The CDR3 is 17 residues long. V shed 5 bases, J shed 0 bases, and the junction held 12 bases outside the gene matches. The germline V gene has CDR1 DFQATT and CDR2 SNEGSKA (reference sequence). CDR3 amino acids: CSAPGQGAPLSGNTIYF. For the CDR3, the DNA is TGCAGTGCTCCCGGACAGGGAGCCCCTCTCTCTGGAAACACCATATATTTT.

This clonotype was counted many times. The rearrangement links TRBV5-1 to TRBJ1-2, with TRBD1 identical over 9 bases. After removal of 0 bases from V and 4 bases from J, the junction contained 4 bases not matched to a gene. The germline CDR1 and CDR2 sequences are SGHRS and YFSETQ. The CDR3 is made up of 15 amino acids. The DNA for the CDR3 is TGCGCCAGCAGCTTGGACCGGACAGGGGTCTATGGCTACACCTTC. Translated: CASSLDRTGVYGYTF.

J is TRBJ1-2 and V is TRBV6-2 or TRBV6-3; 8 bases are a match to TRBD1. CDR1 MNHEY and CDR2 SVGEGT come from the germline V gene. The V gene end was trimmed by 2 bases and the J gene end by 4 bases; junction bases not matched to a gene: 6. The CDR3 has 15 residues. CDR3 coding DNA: TGTGCCAGCAGTTACGAGGACAGGGTATCCTATGGCTACACCTTC. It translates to CASSYEDRVSYGYTF.

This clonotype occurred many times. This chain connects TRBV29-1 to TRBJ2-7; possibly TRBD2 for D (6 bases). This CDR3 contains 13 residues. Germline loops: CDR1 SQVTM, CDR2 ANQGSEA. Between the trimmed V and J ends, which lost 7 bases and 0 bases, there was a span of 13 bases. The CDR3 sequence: CSATGTVSYEQYF. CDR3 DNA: TGCAGCGCCACCGGGACTGTCTCCTACGAGCAGTACTTC.

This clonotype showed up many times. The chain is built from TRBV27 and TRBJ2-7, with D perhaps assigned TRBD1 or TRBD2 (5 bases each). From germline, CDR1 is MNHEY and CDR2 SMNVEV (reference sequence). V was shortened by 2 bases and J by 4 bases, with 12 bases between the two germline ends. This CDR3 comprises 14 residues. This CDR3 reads CASSLGGPLYEQYF. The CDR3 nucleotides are TGTGCCAGCAGTTTAGGGGGACCCCTTTACGAGCAGTACTTC.

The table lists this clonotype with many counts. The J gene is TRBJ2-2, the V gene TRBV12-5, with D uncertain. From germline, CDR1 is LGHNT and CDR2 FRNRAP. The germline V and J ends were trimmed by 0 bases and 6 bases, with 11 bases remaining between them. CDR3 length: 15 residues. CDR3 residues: CASGLVSHGAGELFF. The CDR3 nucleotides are TGTGCTAGTGGTTTGGTATCCCATGGGGCCGGGGAGCTGTTTTTT.

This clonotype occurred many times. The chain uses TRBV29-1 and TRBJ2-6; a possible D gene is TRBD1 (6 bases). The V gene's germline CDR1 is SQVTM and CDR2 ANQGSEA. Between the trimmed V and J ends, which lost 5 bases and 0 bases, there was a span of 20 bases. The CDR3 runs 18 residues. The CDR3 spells CSVSGHPKANSGANVLTF. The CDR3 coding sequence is TGCAGCGTTTCGGGACACCCAAAGGCTAACTCTGGGGCCAACGTCCTGACTTTC.

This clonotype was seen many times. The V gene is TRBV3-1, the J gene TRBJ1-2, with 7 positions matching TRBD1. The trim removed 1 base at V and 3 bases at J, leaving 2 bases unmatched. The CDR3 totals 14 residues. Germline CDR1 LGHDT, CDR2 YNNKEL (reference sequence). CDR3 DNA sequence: TGTGCCAGCAGCCAAGGGACAGGCTACTATGGCTACACCTTC. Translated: CASSQGTGYYGYTF.

The CDR3 nucleotides are TGTGCCTGCAGCCCCGCTAACTATCCCGGGGAGCTGTTTTTT. Its protein is CACSPANYPGELFF. This rearrangement joins TRBV30 to TRBJ2-2; D not certain. The CDR3 length is 14 residues. Germline lookup yields CDR1 GTSNPN and CDR2 SVGIG (reference sequence). V lost 6 bases and J lost 6, with 17 bases in between.

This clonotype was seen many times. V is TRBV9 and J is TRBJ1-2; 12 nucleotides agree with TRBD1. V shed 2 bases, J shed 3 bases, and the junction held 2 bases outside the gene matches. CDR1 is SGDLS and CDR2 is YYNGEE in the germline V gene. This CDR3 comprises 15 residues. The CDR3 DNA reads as TGTGCCAGCAGCGTGGGACAGGGGGCCGACTATGGCTACACCTTC. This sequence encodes CASSVGQGADYGYTF.

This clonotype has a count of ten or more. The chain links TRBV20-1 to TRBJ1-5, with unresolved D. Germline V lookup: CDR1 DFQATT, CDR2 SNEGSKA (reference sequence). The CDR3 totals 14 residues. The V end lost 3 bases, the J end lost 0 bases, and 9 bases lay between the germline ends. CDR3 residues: CSASTGLSNQPQHF. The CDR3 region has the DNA TGCAGTGCTAGTACCGGACTTAGCAATCAGCCCCAGCATTTT.

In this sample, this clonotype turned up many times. CDR3 sequence reads: CSVETGERLDEQYF. CDR3 bases: TGCAGCGTTGAAACGGGGGAGAGATTGGACGAGCAGTACTTC. The V call is TRBV29-1, the J call TRBJ2-7; D may be TRBD2 (6 bases). Between the trimmed V and J ends, which lost 2 bases and 5 bases, there was a span of 16 bases. CDR3 length: 14 residues. The germline V gene has CDR1 SQVTM and CDR2 ANQGSEA.

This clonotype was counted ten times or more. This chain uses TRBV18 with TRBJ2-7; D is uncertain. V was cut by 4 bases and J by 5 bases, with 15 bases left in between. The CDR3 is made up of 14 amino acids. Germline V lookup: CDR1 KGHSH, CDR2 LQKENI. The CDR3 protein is CASSQGRAGDEQYF. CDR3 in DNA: TGTGCCAGCTCACAGGGAAGGGCCGGCGACGAGCAGTACTTC.

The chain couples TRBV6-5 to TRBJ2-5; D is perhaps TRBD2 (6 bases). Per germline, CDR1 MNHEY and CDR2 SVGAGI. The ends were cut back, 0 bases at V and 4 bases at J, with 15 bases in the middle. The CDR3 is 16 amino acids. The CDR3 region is CASSYSSGRVGETQYF. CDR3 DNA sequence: TGTGCCAGCAGTTACTCTTCCGGGAGAGTGGGAGAGACCCAGTACTTC.

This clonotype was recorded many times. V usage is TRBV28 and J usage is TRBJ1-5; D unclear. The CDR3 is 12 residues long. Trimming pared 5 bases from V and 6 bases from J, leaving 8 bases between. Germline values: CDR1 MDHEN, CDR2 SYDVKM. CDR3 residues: CASSPEVQPQHF. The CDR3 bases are TGTGCCAGCAGTCCCGAAGTTCAGCCCCAGCATTTT.

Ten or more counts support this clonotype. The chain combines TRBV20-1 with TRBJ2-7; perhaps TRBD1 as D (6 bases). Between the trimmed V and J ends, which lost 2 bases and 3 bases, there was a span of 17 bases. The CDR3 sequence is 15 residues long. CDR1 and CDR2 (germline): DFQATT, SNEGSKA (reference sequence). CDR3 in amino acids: CSARHRALPGYEQYF. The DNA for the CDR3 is TGCAGTGCTAGACACAGGGCCCTACCTGGCTACGAGCAGTACTTC.

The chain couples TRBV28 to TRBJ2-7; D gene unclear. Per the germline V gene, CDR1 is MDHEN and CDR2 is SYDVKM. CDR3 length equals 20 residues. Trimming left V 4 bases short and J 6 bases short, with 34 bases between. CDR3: CASSSKSPTNRTSSRGEQYF. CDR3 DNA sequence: TGTGCCAGCAGTTCGAAGTCCCCCACGAACCGGACGAGCAGCAGAGGCGAGCAGTACTTC.